A single sample gave rise to the 17 T cell receptor beta chains below, sequenced in a study of cytomegalovirus exposure and HLA in healthy donors. Sequenced by immunoSEQ multiplex PCR; TCRdb stores in-frame clones only, minus some. The table has 220,000 or so clones, roughly 84% seen once. The sequencing input was PBMCs. These receptors were collected from a young woman in good health and CMV-seropositive.

The rearrangement uses TRBV6-5 and TRBJ2-1; possible D gene TRBD2, 5 bases. Germline V gene data show CDR1 as MNHEY and CDR2 as SVGAGI. The CDR3 covers 13 residues. With 2 bases removed from V and 9 bases from J, the gap between germline ends came to 11 bases. This CDR3 reads CASSYIGGSEQFF. The CDR3 DNA reads TGTGCCAGCAGTTACATAGGAGGCAGTGAGCAGTTCTTC.

This clone was observed a single time. This rearrangement joins TRBV27 to TRBJ2-7; 8 bases map to TRBD2. J lost 6 bases, V lost 0 bases, and 7 bases had no gene match. The germline gives CDR1 MNHEY, CDR2 SMNVEV (reference sequence). This CDR3 has 15 amino acids. The CDR3 loop is CASSLSSRGDGEQYF. CDR3 nucleotide sequence: TGTGCCAGCAGTTTATCTTCGCGGGGGGATGGCGAGCAGTACTTC.

V and J are TRBV11-2 and TRBJ2-7; TRBD2 matches at 7 bases. Unmatched junction bases numbered 14, after V lost 4 bases and J lost 5 bases. The germline CDR1 and CDR2 sequences are SGHAT and FQNNGV. The CDR3 runs to 16 residues. The CDR3 spells CASSSPFGRGGDEQYF. The CDR3 coding sequence is TGTGCCAGCAGCTCCCCGTTTGGTAGGGGAGGGGACGAGCAGTACTTC. Combining the CDR3 with reference TRBV11-2 and TRBJ2-7 gives the whole variable domain EAGVAQSPRYKIIEKRQSVAFWCNPISGHATLYWYQQILGQGPKLLIQFQNNGVVDDSQLPKDRFSAERLKGVDSTLKIQPAKLEDSAVYLCASSSPFGRGGDEQYFGPGTRLTVT.

This chain uses TRBV2 with TRBJ1-5; 7 bases are a match to TRBD1. The CDR3 consists of 15 residues. V lost 6 bases, J lost 2 bases, and 7 bases stayed unmatched. Germline V gives CDR1 SNHLY, CDR2 FYNNEI. DNA for the CDR3: TGTGCCAGCAGGCCAGACAGGGCGGGCAATCAGCCCCAGCATTTT. Its translation is CASRPDRAGNQPQHF.

V gene TRBV19 combines with J gene TRBJ2-1, with 7 bases fitting TRBD2. J was trimmed by 3 bases and V by 6 bases; bases with no gene match: 8. There are 15 residues in the CDR3. Germline V lookup: CDR1 LNHDA, CDR2 SQIVND (reference sequence). The CDR3 nucleotides are TGTGCCAGTAGCCAACTAGCGCCAATCTACAATGAGCAGTTCTTC. Translating it yields CASSQLAPIYNEQFF.

The chain couples TRBV2 to TRBJ2-2, with D perhaps TRBD1 (5 bases). This CDR3 region has 15 residues. Germline CDR1 and CDR2: SNHLY and FYNNEI. V lost 2 bases and J lost 2, with 9 bases in between. The CDR3 coding sequence is TGTGCCAGCAGTGAAAACAGGATTAACACCGGGGAGCTGTTTTTT. Encoded protein: CASSENRINTGELFF.

This clone was observed a few times. This rearrangement joins TRBV27 to TRBJ1-5; D is unresolved. The CDR3 extends over 14 amino acids. With 10 bases removed from V and 5 bases from J, the gap between germline ends came to 18 bases. The V gene's germline CDR1 is MNHEY and CDR2 SMNVEV (reference sequence). The CDR3 spells CATVVGVQDQPQHF. The CDR3 nucleotides read TGTGCCACCGTCGTCGGGGTTCAAGATCAGCCCCAGCATTTT.

The genes are TRBV7-3 and TRBJ2-3; tentative D call: TRBD2 (6 bases). Germline V gene data show CDR1 as SGHTA and CDR2 as FQGTGA. The CDR3 runs to 13 residues. The V gene lost 5 bases and the J gene lost 8 bases, with 14 bases spanning the gap. The CDR3 DNA sequence: TGTGCCAGCAGCCCCCCGACTAGTCCTACGCAGTATTTT. This encodes CASSPPTSPTQYF.

The chain couples TRBV5-1 to TRBJ1-1; D might be TRBD1 (5 bases). The CDR3 runs to 15 residues. V lost 4 bases and J 0 bases, leaving 13 bases between the germline ends. Germline CDR1 and CDR2: SGHRS and YFSETQ. This CDR3 is CASSPSGGMNTEAFF. Written as DNA, the CDR3 is TGCGCCAGCAGCCCGAGCGGGGGAATGAACACTGAAGCTTTCTTT.

The J gene is TRBJ1-5, the V gene TRBV5-1; perhaps TRBD1 as D (5 bases). From germline, CDR1 is SGHRS and CDR2 YFSETQ. V dropped 4 bases and J dropped 4 bases, with 12 bases sitting between them. The CDR3 is 14 amino acids. As DNA, the CDR3 is TGCGCCAGCAGCACAGGAGAACGGAATCAGCCCCAGCATTTT. The encoded protein is CASSTGERNQPQHF.

The chain joins TRBV30 to TRBJ1-5, with D possibly matching TRBD1 (5 bases). Germline V gene data show CDR1 as GTSNPN and CDR2 as SVGIG (reference sequence). The length of the CDR3 is 12 residues. Trimming stripped 0 bases from V and 8 bases from J, with 8 bases between. For the CDR3, the DNA is TGTGCCTGGAGTGTGGGGCGAGAGCCCCAGCATTTT. Amino acid sequence: CAWSVGREPQHF.

This clone was observed a handful of times. The chain carries TRBV11-1 and TRBJ2-1; 7 nucleotides line up with TRBD1. This CDR3 spans 18 amino acids. After removal of 6 bases from V and 9 bases from J, the junction contained 23 bases not matched to a gene. The germline V gene has CDR1 SGHAT and CDR2 FQDESV (reference sequence). This chain's CDR3 is CASRLPLGSEGAAGEQFF. Written as DNA, the CDR3 is TGTGCCAGCAGGCTCCCTTTAGGCAGCGAGGGGGCGGCGGGTGAGCAGTTCTTC.

V is TRBV6-5 and J is TRBJ1-2; D not resolved. Trimming removed 6 bases at V and 4 bases at J, with 15 bases between. Germline CDR1 reads MNHEY; CDR2 reads SVGAGI. This CDR3 spans 14 amino acids. The CDR3 loop reads CASSRRSDFYGYTF. The CDR3 nucleotides read TGTGCCAGCAGCCGTAGGTCAGACTTCTATGGCTACACCTTC.

The chain couples TRBV28 to TRBJ2-3, with 7 bases that match TRBD2. Germline-derived CDR1 and CDR2 are MDHEN and SYDVKM. V lost 4 bases to trimming and J lost 0 bases; unmatched junction nucleotides: 7. The CDR3 length is 16 residues. In DNA form, the CDR3 reads TGTGCCAGCAGTTCCATCCTAGCGGTTAGCACAGATACGCAGTATTTT. This encodes CASSSILAVSTDTQYF.

The chain joins TRBV7-9 to TRBJ2-3; 8 nucleotides line up with TRBD2. Germline V gene data show CDR1 as SEHNR and CDR2 as FQNEAQ (reference sequence). The CDR3 spans 18 residues. The V and J ends lost 1 base and 6 bases, in that order; junction bases with no gene match: 15. This chain's CDR3 is CASSLDRLRLATSDTQYF. CDR3 coding DNA: TGTGCCAGCAGCTTAGATCGTTTGAGACTAGCGACCTCGGATACGCAGTATTTT.

This clone was counted a single time. The J gene is TRBJ2-7, the V gene TRBV27; 8 positions agree with TRBD2. V lost 8 bases and J lost 3; bases outside the gene matches: 15. Germline CDR1 reads MNHEY; CDR2 reads SMNVEV (reference sequence). CDR3 length: 16 residues. The CDR3 bases are TGTGCCAGCGGCCTAAACCCGGGACTAGGGATCTACGAGCAGTACTTC. Translated: CASGLNPGLGIYEQYF.

The CDR3 sequence: CASSEGLAGGFTDTQYF. CDR3 nucleotides: TGCGCCAGCAGTGAGGGACTAGCGGGAGGTTTCACAGATACGCAGTATTTT. The chain is built from TRBV10-2 and TRBJ2-3; 14 nucleotides align to TRBD2. The CDR3 runs 17 residues. Trimming removed 2 bases from V and 2 bases from J; junction bases left unmatched: 3. Germline CDR1 and CDR2: WSHSY and SAAADI.